The 19 T cell receptor beta chains listed next were all sequenced from one sample in a study of T cell responses to AZD1222 COVID-19 vaccine (dated by TCRdb to 2020 to 2023). In light of the paper, this sample's time point label describes: about 28 days (+/-7) after the second vaccine dose. Library generation was performed with the immunoSEQ multiplex PCR assay. TCRdb provides this immuneACCESS table in a form limited to in-frame rearrangements. Some clones are lacking; in checked studies, under half of them reflect an unresolved V gene, and why the rest are absent is not known. Present in this sample are approximately 150,000 clones, approximately 92% of which were seen just once. 1.9% of the sample is in the top ten clones. This specimen was peripheral blood, taken 28 days after the second AZD1222 dose. These receptors came from an adult who received the AZD1222 COVID-19 vaccine.

The rearrangement links TRBV9 to TRBJ2-7; TRBD2 matches 10 bases. CDR3 length: 15 amino acids. CDR1 is SGDLS, CDR2 YYNGEE, per germline. After removal of 5 bases from V and 4 bases from J, the junction contained 9 bases not matched to a gene. CDR3 loop: CASSPSGGFRYEQYF. The CDR3 DNA sequence: TGTGCCAGCAGTCCTAGCGGGGGCTTTCGTTACGAGCAGTACTTC.

The count of this clone is one. J is TRBJ2-1 and V is TRBV7-3; D not certain. CDR3 size: 14 residues. V lost 0 bases and J lost 4, with 7 bases in between. Germline V gene sequence: CDR1 SGHTA, CDR2 FQGTGA. The CDR3 nucleotides read TGTGCCAGCAGCTTAACGCGCCAGTACAATGAGCAGTTCTTC. As protein: CASSLTRQYNEQFF.

The chain is built from TRBV19 and TRBJ1-2, with TRBD1 as a possible D gene (6 bases). The CDR3 is 14 amino acids. The V end was cut by 8 bases, the J end by 4 bases, with 17 bases between. Germline V gene lookup returns CDR1 LNHDA and CDR2 SQIVND (reference sequence). Here the CDR3 DNA reads TGTGCCAGTGGAAAGGGGGAGCTAAGCTATGGCTACACCTTC. Protein: CASGKGELSYGYTF.

This chain uses TRBV5-4 with TRBJ2-3; D gene ambiguous. The germline V gene has CDR1 SGHNT and CDR2 YYREEE (reference sequence). CDR3 size: 14 residues. V gave up 0 bases and J gave up 6 bases, with 11 bases separating them. DNA for the CDR3: TGTGCCAGCAGCTTGGCAGGAGACATTGATACGCAGTATTTT. It encodes CASSLAGDIDTQYF. The whole variable domain, remainder taken from reference TRBV5-4 and TRBJ2-3, is ETGVTQSPTHLIKTRGQQVTLRCSSQSGHNTVSWYQQALGQGPQFIFQYYREEENGRGNFPPRFSGLQFPNYSSELNVNALELDDSALYLCASSLAGDIDTQYFGPGTRLTVL.

The chain couples TRBV10-3 to TRBJ1-1, with a weak D call TRBD1 (5 bases). This CDR3 has 15 residues. Trimming pared 0 bases from V and 1 base from J, leaving 9 bases between. In germline, CDR1 is ENHRY, CDR2 SYGVKD. CDR3 coding DNA: TGTGCCATCAGTGAGTCACAGGCGGGGAACACTGAAGCTTTCTTT. This translates into CAISESQAGNTEAFF.

The chain couples TRBV7-9 to TRBJ1-1; TRBD1 matches 12 bases. Looked up from germline, CDR1 is SEHNR and CDR2 is FQNEAQ (reference sequence). The CDR3 is 16 residues long. V trimming: 6 bases; J trimming: 0 bases; junction bases outside the gene matches: 5. For the CDR3, the DNA is TGTGCCAGCAGTCCTCGGGACAGGGGGCTGAACACTGAAGCTTTCTTT. As protein: CASSPRDRGLNTEAFF.

The chain couples TRBV19 to TRBJ1-4; D is uncertain. The germline gives CDR1 LNHDA, CDR2 SQIVND (reference sequence). The V and J ends lost 1 base and 13 bases respectively, with 19 bases between them. The CDR3 has 15 residues. The CDR3 sequence is CASSIGEGPSYGLFF. CDR3 bases: TGTGCCAGTAGTATAGGAGAAGGACCGTCATATGGACTGTTTTTT. The full variable domain, completed using reference TRBV19 and TRBJ1-4, is DGGITQSPKYLFRKEGQNVTLSCEQNLNHDAMYWYRQDPGQGLRLIYYSQIVNDFQKGDIAEGYSVSREKKESFPLTVTSAQKNPTAFYLCASSIGEGPSYGLFFGSGTQLSVL.

The rearrangement uses TRBV29-1 and TRBJ1-2; D gene ambiguous. The CDR3 spans 11 residues. V lost 6 bases to trimming and J lost 1 base, with 6 bases between them. Per the germline V gene, CDR1 is SQVTM and CDR2 is ANQGSEA. CDR3 amino acids: CSVDLNYGYTF. The CDR3 DNA follows: TGCAGCGTCGACCTTAACTATGGCTACACCTTC.

V gene TRBV19 combines with J gene TRBJ2-2; D gene unclear. The V gene lost 3 bases and the J gene lost 4 bases, with 3 bases spanning the gap. Germline assignment: CDR1 LNHDA and CDR2 SQIVND (reference sequence). The CDR3 totals 12 residues. CDR3 nucleotide sequence: TGTGCCAGTAGTATTCCCACCGGGGAGCTGTTTTTT. Translating it yields CASSIPTGELFF.

The chain employs TRBV3-1 (or the pseudogene TRBV3-2) and TRBJ2-7, with 8 nucleotides matching TRBD2. This CDR3 spans 15 amino acids. Per the germline V gene, CDR1 is LGHDT and CDR2 is YNNKEL (reference sequence). Unmatched junction bases numbered 4, after V lost 1 base and J lost 2 bases. The CDR3 nucleotides are TGTGCCAGCAGCCAAGTGACGGGGGGGCCCTACGAGCAGTACTTC. Amino acids: CASSQVTGGPYEQYF.

This sequence joins TRBV6-2 or TRBV6-3 and TRBJ2-1; D is unresolved. V lost 1 base and J lost 14, with 15 bases in between. The CDR3 consists of 13 residues. Per germline, CDR1 MNHEY and CDR2 SVGEGT. The CDR3 nucleotides read TGTGCCAGCAGTTACTTGTTAGCCCAAACTGAGTTCTTC. Protein sequence: CASSYLLAQTEFF.

The rearrangement uses TRBV6-5 and TRBJ2-4; D is undetermined. CDR1 and CDR2 (germline): MNHEY, SVGAGI. V was clipped by 9 bases and J by 0 bases, with 9 bases between them. This CDR3 comprises 13 residues. The CDR3 is CARTVLAKNIQYF. The CDR3 nucleotides read TGTGCCAGGACGGTTCTAGCCAAAAACATTCAGTACTTC.

CDR3 amino acids: CASSRRDRSSYNSPLHF. CDR3 nucleotides: TGTGCCAGCAGCCGAAGGGACAGGAGCTCCTATAATTCACCCCTCCACTTT. The chain uses TRBV5-8 and TRBJ1-6; 8 bases are shared with TRBD1. V shed 4 bases and J 0 bases; nucleotides not matched to a gene: 6. CDR3 length: 17 amino acids. CDR1 is SGHTS, CDR2 YDEGEE, per germline.

The rearrangement joins TRBV5-8 to TRBJ2-2; D is unresolved. CDR1 and CDR2 (germline): SGHTS, YDEGEE. Trimming took off 4 bases at V and 7 bases at J, with 17 bases between the two ends. This CDR3 contains 15 residues. The chain's CDR3 is CASSTRAPRIGELFF. Written as DNA, the CDR3 is TGTGCCAGCAGCACCCGGGCCCCCAGGATCGGGGAGCTGTTTTTT.

The rearrangement uses TRBV27 and TRBJ1-4; D perhaps matches TRBD1 (6 bases). V lost 6 bases, J lost 2 bases, and 13 bases lay in between. CDR3 length equals 15 residues. The germline gives CDR1 MNHEY, CDR2 SMNVEV (reference sequence). DNA of the CDR3: TGTGCCAGCAGCCTCATCCAGGGGACTAATGAAAAACTGTTTTTT. It is translated as CASSLIQGTNEKLFF.

The chain links TRBV7-9 to TRBJ1-3; TRBD1 is a possible D gene (6 bases). Germline CDR1 reads SEHNR; CDR2 reads FQNEAQ (reference sequence). V lost 2 bases and J 1 base, leaving 9 bases between the germline ends. The CDR3 extends over 15 amino acids. CDR3 DNA sequence: TGTGCCAGCAGCTTACAGGGGCAATCTGGAAACACCATATATTTT. Amino acid sequence: CASSLQGQSGNTIYF.

As to this clone: This CDR3 is also generated by other DNA sequences in the sample. This chain connects TRBV5-1 to TRBJ1-2; no clear D gene. V lost 2 bases, J lost 4 bases, and 6 bases lay in between. Per the germline V gene, CDR1 is SGHRS and CDR2 is YFSETQ. The CDR3 has 12 residues. CDR3 residues: CASSFSGYGYTF. The CDR3 DNA reads as TGCGCCAGCAGCTTCTCGGGCTATGGCTACACCTTC.

The V and J genes are TRBV7-2 and TRBJ2-4; TRBD1 matches at 8 bases. The germline gives CDR1 SGHTA, CDR2 FQGNSA. Unmatched junction bases numbered 4, after V lost 5 bases and J lost 4 bases. The CDR3 contains 14 residues. This CDR3 is CASSTRQGKNIQYF. CDR3 in DNA: TGTGCCAGCAGCACCCGACAGGGGAAAAACATTCAGTACTTC.

This clone was recorded only once. The chain links TRBV9 to TRBJ1-3; D is undetermined. CDR1 is SGDLS, CDR2 YYNGEE, per germline. V was cut by 0 bases and J by 1 base, with 8 bases left in between. This CDR3 has 15 residues. CDR3 region: CASSVDSGSGNTIYF. The CDR3 DNA follows: TGTGCCAGCAGCGTAGATTCGGGGTCTGGAAACACCATATATTTT.